This T cell receptor beta chain originates from a study of OX40 agonist ivuxolimab in advanced cancers. Study-wide background: At doses from 0.01 to 10 mg/kg, patients were given intravenous ivuxolimab every 2 weeks. Enrollees could have had prior anti-PD-1, anti-PD-L1 or anti-CTLA-4 therapy, which more than 30% had received. The study, taken as a whole, reports: On average, CD8+ T cells had more expanded clones than CD4+.

Comment on this clone: Antigen specificity is unknown.

TCRdb's table, derived via immunoSEQ multiplex PCR, lists solely in-frame clones and lacks some. The sample yields 60,000 to 75,000 clones, approximately 94% seen once. Germline-derived CDR1 and CDR2 are PRHDT and FYEKMQ (reference sequence). Trimming at V came to 4 bases and at J to 2 bases, leaving 8 bases not matched to a gene. The CDR3 spans 18 residues. This receptor was identified in an adult with an advanced solid tumor such as melanoma, head and neck, liver or kidney cancer. The sequenced sample was CD4+ or CD8+ T cells sorted from blood, obtained in a trial of the OX40 agonist ivuxolimab. The chain joins TRBV13 to TRBJ2-6, with 10 nucleotides matching TRBD1. CDR3 protein: CASSSADRGWTGANVLTF. The CDR3 region has the DNA TGTGCCAGCAGCTCGGCGGACAGGGGGTGGACTGGGGCCAACGTCCTGACTTTC.